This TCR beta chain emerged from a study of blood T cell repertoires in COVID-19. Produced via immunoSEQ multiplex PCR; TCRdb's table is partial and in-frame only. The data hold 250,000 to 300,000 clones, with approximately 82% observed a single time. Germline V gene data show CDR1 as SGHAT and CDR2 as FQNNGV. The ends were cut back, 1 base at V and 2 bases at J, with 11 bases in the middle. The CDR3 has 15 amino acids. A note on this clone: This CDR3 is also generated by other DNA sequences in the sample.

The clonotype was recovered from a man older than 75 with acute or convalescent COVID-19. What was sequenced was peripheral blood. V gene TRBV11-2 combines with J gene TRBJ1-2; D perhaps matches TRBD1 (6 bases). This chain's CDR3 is CASSLVQGWNYGYTF. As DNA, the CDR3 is TGTGCCAGCAGCTTAGTGCAGGGGTGGAACTATGGCTACACCTTC.